Listed here are 29 T cell receptor beta chains from one sample, sequenced in a study of T and B cells in COVID-19 patients. From blood, about 250-550 ng of genomic DNA served as TRB template. TRB rearrangements were amplified by multiplex PCR with BIOMED2 TRB-A/B primers. TCRdb called the multiplex PCR reads again in MiXCR, with one record for every CDR3 protein. Among approximately 5,500 distinct CDR3 sequences, 21% were seen once, and the ten largest hold over 3%. The sequencing input was blood. The receptor source for this set is a human donor with active COVID-19.

This clonotype is medium-sized. This chain links TRBV19 with TRBJ1-1; possible D gene TRBD1, 5 bases. Germline assignment: CDR1 LNHDA and CDR2 SQIVND (reference sequence). The V end was cut by 7 bases, the J end by 7 bases, with 10 bases between. The CDR3 has 11 amino acids. The DNA for the CDR3 is TGTGCCAGTAAGCTTGGGGGTGAAGCTTTCTTT. It codes for CASKLGGEAFF.

The rearrangement uses TRBV20-1 and TRBJ1-4; D uncertain. Germline CDR1 is DFQATT and CDR2 is SNEGSKA (reference sequence). The CDR3 has 16 amino acids. With 3 bases removed from V and 5 bases from J, the gap between germline ends came to 19 bases. The CDR3 sequence is CSASHLTRFGNEKLFF. Here the CDR3 DNA reads TGCAGTGCTAGCCACCTGACCCGTTTCGGAAATGAAAAACTGTTTTTT.

In DNA form, the CDR3 reads TGTGCCAGCAGCAGTCAACGGGGCAGGGCCCACGAGCAGTACTTC. The encoded protein is CASSSQRGRAHEQYF. The chain links TRBV7-6 to TRBJ2-7; D could derive from TRBD1 or TRBD2 (5 bases each). In germline, CDR1 is SGHVS, CDR2 FNYEAQ. V was shortened by 5 bases and J by 5 bases, with 19 bases between the two germline ends. The CDR3 is made up of 15 amino acids. Variable domain in full (rest from reference TRBV7-6 and TRBJ2-7): GAGVSQSPRYKVTKRGQDVALRCDPISGHVSLYWYRQALGQGPEFLTYFNYEAQQDKSGLPNDRFSAERPEGSISTLTIQRTEQRDSAMYRCASSSQRGRAHEQYFGPGTRLTVT.

This clonotype counts as medium-sized. The rearrangement joins TRBV19 to TRBJ2-1, with 8 bases that match TRBD2. The CDR3 loop spans 14 amino acids. Germline assignment: CDR1 LNHDA and CDR2 SQIVND (reference sequence). The ends lost 6 bases at V and 8 bases at J; junction bases unmatched: 9. The CDR3 bases are TGTGCCAGTAGGATTAGCGGGATTTGGGATGAGCAGTTCTTC. Its translation: CASRISGIWDEQFF.

This clonotype is judged medium-sized. This rearrangement joins TRBV27 to TRBJ2-1; D could derive from TRBD1 or TRBD2 (6 bases each). This CDR3 is 11 amino acids long. Per germline, CDR1 MNHEY and CDR2 SMNVEV (reference sequence). The V and J ends lost 3 bases and 14 bases respectively, with 11 bases between them. The DNA for the CDR3 is TGTGCCAGCAGTTTCGCCGGGGGCGAGTTCTTC. Its translation: CASSFAGGEFF.

In its sample, this clonotype ranks as medium-sized. The rearrangement links TRBV18 to TRBJ2-3, with D tentatively TRBD1 or TRBD2 (5 bases each). The V gene lost 0 bases and the J gene lost 6 bases, with 16 bases spanning the gap. CDR1 is KGHSH, CDR2 LQKENI, per germline. This CDR3 spans 16 amino acids. CDR3 DNA: TGTGCCAGCTCACCACCCATTCGGGGCCCGAAGGATACGCAGTATTTT. This gives the protein CASSPPIRGPKDTQYF. Combining the CDR3 with reference TRBV18 and TRBJ2-3 gives the whole variable domain NAGVMQNPRHLVRRRGQEARLRCSPMKGHSHVYWYRQLPEEGLKFMVYLQKENIIDESGMPKERFSAEFPKEGPSILRIQQVVRGDSAAYFCASSPPIRGPKDTQYFGPGTRLTVL.

Within the sample, this clonotype is medium-sized. The V call is TRBV13, the J call TRBJ2-2; 11 bases align to TRBD1. CDR3 size: 16 residues. Per the germline V gene, CDR1 is PRHDT and CDR2 is FYEKMQ (reference sequence). V was pared by 0 bases and J by 6 bases, with 3 bases of the junction left unmatched. The CDR3 here is CASSLGGQGAAGELFF. CDR3 DNA sequence: TGTGCCAGCAGCTTAGGAGGACAGGGGGCGGCCGGGGAGCTGTTTTTT.

This clonotype ranks as medium-sized. The rearrangement uses TRBV6-1 and TRBJ1-1, with 7 bases aligning to TRBD1. The V gene end was trimmed by 9 bases and the J gene end by 4 bases; junction bases not matched to a gene: 20. This CDR3 is 17 amino acids long. Per the germline V gene, CDR1 is MNHNS and CDR2 is SASEGT. The CDR3 DNA reads TGTGCCAGTGCAGAGTCGACAGGGTTGATTCGATTCACTGAAGCTTTCTTT. This gives the protein CASAESTGLIRFTEAFF.

This clonotype was detected a few times. The rearrangement uses TRBV18 and TRBJ1-2; possible D gene TRBD1, 6 bases. CDR1 KGHSH and CDR2 LQKENI come from the germline V gene. This CDR3 region has 17 residues. The germline V and J ends were trimmed by 2 bases and 0 bases, with 16 bases remaining between them. The CDR3: CASSPNRQASPNYGYTF. The CDR3 DNA sequence: TGTGCCAGCTCACCAAACAGACAGGCCTCCCCTAACTATGGCTACACCTTC.

The chain employs TRBV29-1 and TRBJ1-2, with a weak D call TRBD1 (5 bases). Germline lookup yields CDR1 SQVTM and CDR2 ANQGSEA. This CDR3 is built from 10 residues. Deletions cut 3 bases from V and 7 bases from J, with 6 bases between. CDR3 residues: CSVDGGGYTF. CDR3 coding DNA: TGCAGCGTTGATGGGGGTGGCTACACCTTC.

Comment on this clonotype: A clone one base away is much larger, so this may be a read error. V is TRBV7-2 and J is TRBJ2-3; 8 nucleotides agree with TRBD1. CDR1 SGHTA and CDR2 FQGNSA come from the germline V gene. Germline trimming cut 6 bases from V and 7 bases from J; bases unmatched to any gene: 9. The CDR3 has 14 amino acids. For the CDR3, the DNA is TGTACCAGCAGTTTTCCAGGGGGCACGAATACGCAGTATTTT. As protein: CTSSFPGGTNTQYF.

A single count supports this clonotype. V is TRBV2 and J is TRBJ1-5; no definite D call. Germline CDR1 is SNHLY and CDR2 is FYNNEI. The length of the CDR3 is 14 residues. V shed 3 bases and J shed 3 bases, with 9 bases lying between them. The CDR3 spells CASSEGMVNQPQHF. The CDR3 DNA follows: TGTGCCAGCAGTGAGGGAATGGTCAATCAGCCCCAGCATTTT.

J is TRBJ1-1 and V is TRBV5-1; D perhaps matches TRBD1 (5 bases). Trimming took 0 bases from V and 4 from J, leaving 16 bases between them. The germline V gene encodes CDR1 SGHRS and CDR2 YFSETQ. This CDR3 is 16 amino acids long. CDR3 in amino acids: CASSLGRGLGSTEAFF. CDR3 coding DNA: TGCGCCAGCAGCTTGGGAAGGGGTCTGGGAAGCACTGAAGCTTTCTTT. The whole variable domain, filled in from reference TRBV5-1 and TRBJ1-1, reads KAGVTQTPRYLIKTRGQQVTLSCSPISGHRSVSWYQQTPGQGLQFLFEYFSETQRNKGNFPGRFSGRQFSNSRSEMNVSTLELGDSALYLCASSLGRGLGSTEAFFGQGTRLTVV.

The CDR3 DNA is TGTGCTAGTGGAACCGGGACAGGGCACGAGCAGTACTTC. Translation: CASGTGTGHEQYF. The rearrangement joins TRBV12-5 to TRBJ2-7, with 9 bases aligning to TRBD1. Germline trimming cut 6 bases from V and 5 bases from J; bases unmatched to any gene: 5. Germline V gives CDR1 LGHNT, CDR2 FRNRAP. The CDR3 is 13 amino acids.

The genes are TRBV27 and TRBJ1-5; 7 nucleotides match TRBD1. J gave up 4 bases and V 6 bases, and 9 bases lay outside the gene matches. CDR3 length equals 15 residues. Looked up from germline, CDR1 is MNHEY and CDR2 is SMNVEV (reference sequence). CDR3 in DNA: TGTGCCAGCAGCAATGACAGGGCAGTAAATCAGCCCCAGCATTTT. Translation: CASSNDRAVNQPQHF.

The rearrangement joins TRBV6-5 to TRBJ2-1; D gene unclear. The V end was cut by 6 bases, the J end by 0 bases, with 15 bases between. This CDR3 spans 16 amino acids. The germline gives CDR1 MNHEY, CDR2 SVGAGI. The CDR3 loop is CASSSQGLGSYNEQFF. The DNA for the CDR3 is TGTGCCAGCAGCTCCCAAGGCCTAGGCTCCTACAATGAGCAGTTCTTC.

Worth noting for this clonotype: A much larger clonotype is one base distant, so this may be a read error. Written as DNA, the CDR3 is TGTGCCATCAGTGACAGGGCTCAACAGCCCCAGCATTTT. Amino acids: CAISDRAQQPQHF. V and J are TRBV6-2 or TRBV6-3 and TRBJ1-5; 7 nucleotides agree with TRBD1. There are 13 residues in the CDR3. Germline loops: CDR1 MNHEY, CDR2 SVGEGT.

In its sample, this clonotype was seen many times. This chain links TRBV5-4 with TRBJ2-7; 7 nucleotides agree with TRBD1. The CDR3 has 14 residues. The V segment lost 6 bases and the J segment 4 bases; nucleotides outside the gene matches: 10. Germline CDR1 is SGHNT and CDR2 is YYREEE (reference sequence). CDR3 bases: TGTGCCAGCACTCCCGGGACAGATCGTTACGAGCAGTACTTC. Amino acid sequence: CASTPGTDRYEQYF.

This sequence joins TRBV6-5 and TRBJ2-4; 8 bases agree with TRBD1. Per germline, CDR1 MNHEY and CDR2 SVGAGI. The CDR3 contains 15 residues. With V trimmed by 6 bases and J by 7 bases, 11 bases remained unmatched. CDR3 DNA: TGTGCCAGCAGCCCCGGGACAGGAGACGGCAACATTCAGTACTTC. Amino acid sequence: CASSPGTGDGNIQYF.

This clonotype is termed medium-sized. The CDR3 here is CASSPLGTGTGELFF. The CDR3 DNA sequence: TGTGCCAGCAGCCCGCTAGGGACAGGAACCGGGGAGCTGTTTTTT. The gene calls are TRBV5-6 and TRBJ2-2, with TRBD1 identical over 8 bases. Germline V gives CDR1 SGHDT, CDR2 YYEEEE. Unmatched junction bases numbered 7, after V lost 4 bases and J lost 5 bases. The CDR3 is made up of 15 amino acids.

The gene calls are TRBV7-9 and TRBJ2-1; 11 nucleotides align to TRBD2. The CDR3 runs to 19 residues. V shed 1 base and J 0 bases; nucleotides not matched to a gene: 8. Per germline, CDR1 SEHNR and CDR2 FQNEAQ (reference sequence). The CDR3 region is CASSLVPGLAESSYNEQFF. CDR3 DNA sequence: TGTGCCAGCAGCTTAGTGCCGGGACTAGCGGAGAGCTCCTACAATGAGCAGTTCTTC.

This chain connects TRBV11-1 to TRBJ2-7; TRBD1 is a possible D gene (5 bases). CDR1 SGHAT and CDR2 FQDESV come from the germline V gene (reference sequence). Trimming stripped 4 bases from V and 1 base from J, with 23 bases between. This CDR3 is built from 18 residues. The CDR3 nucleotides are TGTGCCAGCAGCTCCCTATACCAGACAGACTCTATATCCTACGAGCAGTACTTC. It yields the protein CASSSLYQTDSISYEQYF.

This chain uses TRBV7-9 with TRBJ2-5; TRBD2 matches at 9 bases. The CDR3 is made up of 15 amino acids. Trimming removed 5 bases from V and 4 bases from J; junction bases left unmatched: 8. Germline values: CDR1 SEHNR, CDR2 FQNEAQ (reference sequence). The CDR3 sequence: CASSGGSGRGETQYF. The CDR3 DNA is TGTGCCAGCAGCGGGGGTAGCGGGAGAGGAGAGACCCAGTACTTC.

This clonotype is medium-sized within its sample. The chain employs TRBV6-6 and TRBJ2-5; 8 nucleotides align to TRBD1. This CDR3 is built from 15 residues. Trimming took 2 bases from V and 4 from J; bases not matched to a gene: 6. Germline assignment: CDR1 MNHNY and CDR2 SVGAGI (reference sequence). CDR3 sequence: CASSYPTGEGETQYF. The CDR3 bases are TGTGCCAGCAGTTACCCGACAGGGGAAGGAGAGACCCAGTACTTC.

By its share, this clonotype is large. In nucleotides, the CDR3 is TGTGCCAGTAGTGACCCGGGTGAAGCGACTCAGTACTTC. This gives the protein CASSDPGEATQYF. The chain couples TRBV19 to TRBJ2-4; D not resolved. The V gene's germline CDR1 is LNHDA and CDR2 SQIVND (reference sequence). Trimming took 5 bases from V and 12 from J, leaving 17 bases between them. This CDR3 has 13 amino acids.

This clonotype is judged medium-sized. The rearrangement links TRBV27 to TRBJ2-6; D is unclear. CDR1 and CDR2 from the germline V gene are MNHEY and SMNVEV (reference sequence). The CDR3 loop spans 16 amino acids. V lost 3 bases and J lost 1, with 10 bases in between. CDR3 residues: CASSFFLASGANVLTF. The DNA for the CDR3 is TGTGCCAGCAGTTTTTTTTTAGCTTCTGGGGCCAACGTCCTGACTTTC.

This clonotype was observed many times. V gene TRBV7-2 combines with J gene TRBJ1-4; no firm D call. Germline lookup yields CDR1 SGHTA and CDR2 FQGNSA. V dropped 5 bases and J dropped 8 bases, with 18 bases sitting between them. The CDR3 consists of 15 residues. CDR3: CASSNPRPSREKLFF. The CDR3, as DNA: TGTGCCAGCAGCAACCCCAGGCCCAGCCGGGAAAAACTGTTTTTT.

By share, this clonotype ranks as medium-sized. The chain joins TRBV6-5 to TRBJ1-3; TRBD1 matches at 8 bases. CDR1 is MNHEY and CDR2 is SVGAGI in the germline V gene. The CDR3 is 15 amino acids. V lost 0 bases and J lost 3; bases outside the gene matches: 1. This chain's CDR3 is CASSYSDRGGNTIYF. The CDR3 nucleotides are TGTGCCAGCAGTTACTCCGACAGGGGTGGAAACACCATATATTTT.

As regards this clonotype: Lacking the conserved final phenylalanine or tryptophan, this CDR3 likely reflects a read error. V gene TRBV7-2 combines with J gene TRBJ1-1; possibly TRBD1 for D (5 bases). V gave up 4 bases and J gave up 1 base, with 10 bases separating them. From germline, CDR1 is SGHTA and CDR2 FQGNSA. The CDR3 has 14 amino acids. In nucleotides, the CDR3 is TGTGCCAGCAGCTCGGGACGGTCGAACACTGAAGCTTTCTCT. Protein product: CASSSGRSNTEAFS.